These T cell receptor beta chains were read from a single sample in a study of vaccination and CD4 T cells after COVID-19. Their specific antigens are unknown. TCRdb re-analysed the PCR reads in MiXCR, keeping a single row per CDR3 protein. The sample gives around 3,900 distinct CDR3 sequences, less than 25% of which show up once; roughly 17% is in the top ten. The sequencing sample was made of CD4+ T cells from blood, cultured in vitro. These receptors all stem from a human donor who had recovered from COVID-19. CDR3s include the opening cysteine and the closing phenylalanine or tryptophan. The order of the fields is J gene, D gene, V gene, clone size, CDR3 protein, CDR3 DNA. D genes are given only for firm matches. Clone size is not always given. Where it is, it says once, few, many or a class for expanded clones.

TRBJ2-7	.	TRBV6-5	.	CASSYYSESEQYF	TGTGCCAGCAGTTACTATTCAGAAAGCGAGCAGTACTTC
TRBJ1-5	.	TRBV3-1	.	CASSPDSYSNQPQHF	TGTGCCAGCAGCCCGGACAGTTATAGCAATCAGCCCCAGCATTTT
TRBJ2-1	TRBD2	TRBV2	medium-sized	CASSPLSGGDLYNEQFF	TGTGCCAGCAGCCCCCTTAGCGGGGGCGACCTTTACAATGAGCAGTTCTTC
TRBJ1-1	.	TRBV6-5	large	CASSYGQNTEAFF	TGTGCCAGCAGTTACGGCCAGAACACTGAAGCTTTCTTT
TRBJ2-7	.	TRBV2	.	CASSLLSLGEQYF	TGTGCCAGCAGCCTCCTTTCGTTGGGAGAGCAGTACTTC
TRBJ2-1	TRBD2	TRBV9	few	CASSVVSSGYNEQFF	TGTGCCAGCAGCGTAGTTTCTAGCGGTTACAATGAGCAGTTCTTC
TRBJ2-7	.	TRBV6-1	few	CASKPRQAPYEQYF	TGTGCTAGCAAGCCCAGGCAGGCCCCCTACGAGCAGTACTTC
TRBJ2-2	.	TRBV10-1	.	CASSESGRGELFF	TGCGCCAGCAGTGAGTCTGGACGGGGGGAGCTGTTTTTT
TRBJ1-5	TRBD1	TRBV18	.	CASSPGQGANQPQHF	TGTGCCAGCTCACCGGGACAGGGGGCCAATCAGCCCCAGCATTTT
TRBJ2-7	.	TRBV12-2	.	CASRLVVGTQSYEQYF	TGTGCAAGTCGCTTAGTAGTAGGGACACAATCCTACGAGCAGTACTTC
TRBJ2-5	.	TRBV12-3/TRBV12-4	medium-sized	CASRNTQYF	TGTGCCAGCAGGAACACCCAGTACTTC
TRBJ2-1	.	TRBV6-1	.	CASSDSYNEQFF	TGTGCCAGCAGTGATAGCTACAATGAGCAGTTCTTC
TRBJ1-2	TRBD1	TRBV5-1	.	CASSRDTGANGYTF	TGCGCCAGCAGCAGAGACACAGGGGCCAACGGCTACACCTTC
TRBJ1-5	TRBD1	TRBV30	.	CAWSVPGTGNQPQHF	TGTGCCTGGAGTGTACCCGGGACAGGCAATCAGCCCCAGCATTTT
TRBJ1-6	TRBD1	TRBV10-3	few	CAISDSPGQGSSPLHF	TGTGCCATCAGTGATTCCCCGGGACAGGGTAGTTCACCCCTCCACTTT
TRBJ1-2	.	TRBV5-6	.	CASSPDRYYGYTF	TGTGCCAGCAGCCCGGACCGATACTATGGCTACACCTTC
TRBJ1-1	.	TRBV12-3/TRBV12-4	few	CASSFGQALAEAFF	TGTGCCAGCAGTTTTGGGCAGGCCCTGGCTGAAGCTTTCTTT
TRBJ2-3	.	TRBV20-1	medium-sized	CSASDSTSTDTQYF	TGCAGTGCTAGCGACAGCACTAGCACAGATACGCAGTATTTT
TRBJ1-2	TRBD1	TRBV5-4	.	CASSFGQGVYGYTF	TGTGCCAGCAGCTTCGGACAGGGGGTCTATGGCTACACCTTC
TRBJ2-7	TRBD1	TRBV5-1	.	CASSLDRGAYEQYF	TGCGCCAGCAGCTTGGACAGGGGTGCCTACGAGCAGTACTTC
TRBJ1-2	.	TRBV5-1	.	CASSLQEAYGYTF	TGCGCCAGCAGTCTTCAGGAGGCTTATGGCTACACCTTC
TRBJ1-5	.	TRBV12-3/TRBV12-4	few	CASSLSAGGGNQPQHF	TGTGCCAGCAGTTTATCGGCAGGCGGCGGTAATCAGCCCCAGCATTTT
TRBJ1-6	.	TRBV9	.	CASSVDALSSYNSPLHF	TGTGCCAGCAGCGTAGATGCCTTGAGCTCCTATAATTCACCCCTCCACTTT
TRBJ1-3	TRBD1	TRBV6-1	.	CASRSGQTGNTIYF	TGTGCCAGCAGATCGGGACAGACTGGAAACACCATATATTTT
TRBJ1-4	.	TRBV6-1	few	CASRDLGNEKLFF	TGTGCCAGCCGGGACTTGGGGAATGAAAAACTGTTTTTT
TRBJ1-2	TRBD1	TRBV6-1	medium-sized	CASSPGTGRYDGYTF	TGTGCCAGCAGTCCCGGGACAGGGAGGTACGATGGCTACACCTTC
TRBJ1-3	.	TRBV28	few	CASRVDSSGNTIYF	TGTGCCAGCAGAGTGGACAGCTCTGGAAACACCATATATTTT
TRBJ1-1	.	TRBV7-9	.	CASSFQGGLNTEAFF	TGTGCCAGCAGCTTTCAGGGAGGCCTGAACACTGAAGCTTTCTTT
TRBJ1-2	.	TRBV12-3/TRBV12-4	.	CASSPTPPGSGGYTF	TGTGCCAGCAGCCCCACCCCCCCGGGGTCGGGTGGCTACACCTTC
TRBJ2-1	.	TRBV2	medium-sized	CATKGRIYNEQFF	TGTGCCACCAAGGGGCGGATCTACAATGAGCAGTTCTTC
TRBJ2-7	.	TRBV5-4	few	CASSQRWGDQYEQYF	TGTGCCAGCAGCCAGAGGTGGGGGGATCAATACGAGCAGTACTTC
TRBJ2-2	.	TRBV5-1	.	CASSLQGSGELFF	TGCGCCAGCAGCTTGCAGGGATCCGGGGAGCTGTTTTTT
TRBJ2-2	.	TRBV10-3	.	CAISPSGVGTGELFF	TGTGCCATCAGTCCCTCGGGGGTGGGCACCGGGGAGCTGTTTTTT
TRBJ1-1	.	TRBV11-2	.	CASSSDSKGDTEAFF	TGTGCCAGCAGCTCTGACTCCAAAGGGGACACTGAAGCTTTCTTT
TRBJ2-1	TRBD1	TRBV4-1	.	CASSQDRGQGENEQFF	TGCGCCAGCAGCCAAGATCGGGGACAGGGGGAGAATGAGCAGTTCTTC
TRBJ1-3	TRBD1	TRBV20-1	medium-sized	CSARKQGAGGNTIYF	TGCAGTGCTAGGAAACAGGGGGCTGGCGGAAACACCATATATTTT
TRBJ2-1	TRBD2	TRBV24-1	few	CATSDARGEEQFF	TGTGCCACCAGTGATGCTCGGGGGGAAGAGCAGTTCTTC